This entry lists 5 T cell receptor beta chains sequenced from one sample in a study of blood T cells in healthy people across ages. A J-beta primer mix and a sample-barcoded 5' primer were used in a second PCR of about 7 to 11 cycles. One entry per CDR3 protein results from TCRdb running MiXCR on the 5' RACE reads. The sample includes 600,000 or so distinct CDR3 sequences, about 30% of them seen just once. What was sequenced was blood. The receptors shown here come from a woman aged 80 or over in good health.

This chain links TRBV10-3 with TRBJ2-5; D might be TRBD1 (6 bases). The CDR3 length is 13 residues. Per the germline V gene, CDR1 is ENHRY and CDR2 is SYGVKD. V lost 8 bases, J lost 5 bases, and 15 bases lay in between. The CDR3 protein is CAIGAAGDETQYF. The DNA of the CDR3 is TGTGCCATCGGGGCGGCAGGGGACGAGACCCAGTACTTC.

The table lists this clonotype with a few counts. With a much larger clone just one base away, this may be a read error. This chain uses TRBV29-1 with TRBJ2-5; D possibly uses TRBD1 or TRBD2 (6 bases each). The CDR3 has 11 amino acids. Looked up from germline, CDR1 is SQVTM and CDR2 is ANQGSEA. V was clipped by 6 bases and J by 11 bases, with 16 bases between them. The CDR3 is CSVDGGVEQYF. CDR3 bases: TGCAGCGTGGACGGGGGCGTTGAGCAGTACTTC.

The V and J genes are TRBV20-1 and TRBJ2-5; 8 bases are shared with TRBD2. This CDR3 region has 15 residues. Per germline, CDR1 DFQATT and CDR2 SNEGSKA (reference sequence). V lost 5 bases and J lost 4; bases outside the gene matches: 12. CDR3: CSAFASGGGLETQYF. In DNA form, the CDR3 reads TGCAGTGCTTTTGCAAGCGGGGGAGGGCTAGAGACCCAGTACTTC.

The gene calls are TRBV6-5 and TRBJ2-7; D might be TRBD1 (6 bases). Germline CDR1 MNHEY, CDR2 SVGAGI. V was clipped by 8 bases and J by 0 bases, with 14 bases between them. The CDR3 spans 14 residues. DNA for the CDR3: TGTGCCAGCGGAGACAGGAGGAGCTCCTACGAGCAGTACTTC. This sequence encodes CASGDRRSSYEQYF.

V and J are TRBV20-1 and TRBJ2-1; 9 bases are shared with TRBD1. With V trimmed by 4 bases and J by 8 bases, 6 bases remained unmatched. Germline V gives CDR1 DFQATT, CDR2 SNEGSKA (reference sequence). The CDR3 contains 13 residues. The CDR3 is CSATGGQGYEQFF. The DNA for the CDR3 is TGCAGTGCTACGGGGGGACAGGGATATGAGCAGTTCTTC.